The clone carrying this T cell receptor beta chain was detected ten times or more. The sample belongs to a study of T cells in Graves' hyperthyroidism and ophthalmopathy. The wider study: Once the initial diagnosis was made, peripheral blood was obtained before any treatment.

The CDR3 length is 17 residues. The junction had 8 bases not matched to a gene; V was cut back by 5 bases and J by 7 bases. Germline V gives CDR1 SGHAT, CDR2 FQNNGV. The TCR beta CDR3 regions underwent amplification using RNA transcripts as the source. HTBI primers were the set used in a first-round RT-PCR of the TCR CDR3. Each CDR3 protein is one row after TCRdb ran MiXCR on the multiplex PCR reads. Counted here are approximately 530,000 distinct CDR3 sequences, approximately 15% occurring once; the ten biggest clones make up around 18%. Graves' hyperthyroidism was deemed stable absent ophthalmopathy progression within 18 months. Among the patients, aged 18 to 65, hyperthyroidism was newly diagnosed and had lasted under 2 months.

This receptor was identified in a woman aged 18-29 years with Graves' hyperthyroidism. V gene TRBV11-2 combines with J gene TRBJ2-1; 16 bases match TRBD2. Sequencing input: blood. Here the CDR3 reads CASSPGTSGRARNEQFF. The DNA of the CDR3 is TGTGCCAGCAGCCCCGGGACTAGCGGGAGGGCCAGGAATGAGCAGTTCTTC.